A selection of T cell receptor beta chains follows, all from one sample in a study of T cells in tumors after PD-1 blockade. Data came from immunoSEQ multiplex PCR; TCRdb stores just in-frame clones and leaves some out. In the table there are about 13,000 clones, 63% of which are singletons. Sequenced here: tumor tissue, sampled before anti-PD-1 treatment. These receptors were obtained from a human donor with cutaneous squamous cell carcinoma. Each CDR3 is given with its conserved first and last residue. Each record gives: CDR3 protein, V gene, CDR3 length.

cdr3_aa: CASRLRGHYEQYF; v_call: TRBV5-6; cdr3_length: 13
cdr3_aa: CASSLSISGQENYGYTF; v_call: TRBV27; cdr3_length: 17
cdr3_aa: CASSPQQNTGELFF; v_call: TRBV5-6; cdr3_length: 14
cdr3_aa: CASSPLHEGDEQFF; v_call: TRBV28; cdr3_length: 14
cdr3_aa: CASSVYLRSTDTQYF; v_call: TRBV5-6; cdr3_length: 15
cdr3_aa: CASSLGETEAFF; v_call: TRBV7-9; cdr3_length: 12
cdr3_aa: CASSTWDRVRNEQFF; v_call: TRBV21-1; cdr3_length: 15
cdr3_aa: CASGRAGVSTDTQYF; v_call: TRBV11-2; cdr3_length: 15
cdr3_aa: CASRDGLARTYNEQFF; v_call: TRBV2; cdr3_length: 16
cdr3_aa: CASSLRDGQETQYF; v_call: TRBV27; cdr3_length: 14